The rows below give T cell receptor beta chains drawn from one sample of a study of control samples from healthy donors and cancer patients. The protocol was immunoSEQ multiplex PCR, while the TCRdb copy is restricted to in-frame clones and leaves out a portion. The sample has 100,000 to 120,000 clones; almost 85% are singletons. Sequencing was done on a sample of blood. Receptors originate from a man aged 18 to 29 in good health. The CDR3 runs from the conserved cysteine through the conserved F or W. A D gene is named only where the DNA matches it firmly. Size is omitted from some rows. Given values are once, few, many or a class for expanded clones.

size,V,D,J,DNA,CDR3
NA,TRBV7-6,NA,TRBJ1-1,TGTGCCAGCAGCTTAGTCCCCCCGACGGGGGACACTGAAGCTTTCTTT,CASSLVPPTGDTEAFF
NA,TRBV4-3,TRBD1,TRBJ1-3,TGCGCCAGCAGCCAAACCGGGACAGGGACATACACCATATATTTT,CASSQTGTGTYTIYF
NA,TRBV7-8,NA,TRBJ2-3,TGTGCCAGCAGCCCGCCGGGACATCTCACAGATACGCAGTATTTT,CASSPPGHLTDTQYF
NA,TRBV19,NA,TRBJ1-5,TGTGCCACCGTGGGCCAAAGCAATCAGCCCCAGCATTTT,CATVGQSNQPQHF
NA,TRBV19,TRBD2,TRBJ2-7,TGTGCCAGTAGTATGATATTGCGGGAGTACGAGCAGTACTTC,CASSMILREYEQYF
NA,TRBV3-1/TRBV3-2,NA,TRBJ2-7,TGTGCCAGCAGCCAAGGGGCAGAGCAGTACTTC,CASSQGAEQYF
NA,TRBV21-1,NA,TRBJ1-6,TGTGCCAGCAGCAAAGAGGTCTGGACAGATCGATCCTATAATTCACCCCTCCACTTT,CASSKEVWTDRSYNSPLHF
NA,TRBV7-2,NA,TRBJ1-2,TGTGCCAGCAGCTTCCGGGGGGCCCGGGGTGGCTACACCTTC,CASSFRGARGGYTF
NA,TRBV19,NA,TRBJ1-1,TGTGCCAGTAGAGGAGAGGGGACGGGGGTACTTGAAGCTTTCTTT,CASRGEGTGVLEAFF
NA,TRBV28,TRBD1,TRBJ1-6,TGTGCCAGCAGAAAAAATGCCGGCACAGGGGTATTTTTCCACTTT,CASRKNAGTGVFFHF
NA,TRBV15,TRBD2,TRBJ2-1,TGTGCCACCAGCAGAGGAAGTAGCGGGGGCAAGTACAATGAGCAGTTCTTC,CATSRGSSGGKYNEQFF
NA,TRBV4-2,TRBD2,TRBJ2-3,TGTGCCAGCAGCCCAAGCGGGGATTACGGCACAGATACGCAGTATTTT,CASSPSGDYGTDTQYF
NA,TRBV5-1,NA,TRBJ1-6,TGCGCCAGCAGCTTGGCGGCGGGTGGGGAGGGTTCACCCCTCCACTTT,CASSLAAGGEGSPLHF
NA,TRBV30,NA,TRBJ2-6,TGTGCCCAATTGGGGGGATCTGGGGCCAACGTCCTGACTTTC,CAQLGGSGANVLTF
once,TRBV5-4,TRBD1,TRBJ1-2,TGTGCCAGCAGCGTCGGGACAGGGAGCTACTATGGCTACACCTTC,CASSVGTGSYYGYTF
NA,TRBV6-5,TRBD1,TRBJ2-3,TGTGCCAGCAGCCTAGGACAGGGATTGGGCACGCAGTATTTT,CASSLGQGLGTQYF
NA,TRBV15,NA,TRBJ1-2,TGTGCCACCAGCCCCCCCCAGGGGAATAACTATGGCTACACCTTC,CATSPPQGNNYGYTF
NA,TRBV15,NA,TRBJ2-4,TGTGCCACCAGCAGAGGGGGCAGGGCAGGGAACATTCAGTACTTC,CATSRGGRAGNIQYF
NA,TRBV7-8,NA,TRBJ2-1,TGTGCCAGCAGCTTAGTGCGTCAGGGTGTCGGTGAGCAGTTCTTC,CASSLVRQGVGEQFF
NA,TRBV18,NA,TRBJ1-2,TGTGCCAGCTCACCATCAGCAGACTACTATGGCTACACCTTC,CASSPSADYYGYTF
NA,TRBV27,NA,TRBJ2-3,TGTGCCAGCACCTCTGCCCCCACAGATACGCAGTATTTT,CASTSAPTDTQYF
NA,TRBV5-6,NA,TRBJ2-3,TGTGCCAGCAGCTTGGAGGGGGGCGTGACAGATACGCAGTATTTT,CASSLEGGVTDTQYF
NA,TRBV19,NA,TRBJ2-6,TGTGCCAGTAGTAAAGGGACCGGGACTGGGGCCAACGTCCTGACTTTC,CASSKGTGTGANVLTF
NA,TRBV5-6,NA,TRBJ1-1,TGTGCCAGCAGCTTTTACGGACGGATGAACACTGAAGCTTTCTTT,CASSFYGRMNTEAFF
NA,TRBV5-1,TRBD2,TRBJ2-5,TGCGCCAGCACCCCCTCTTTGCGGGGGGCAAAGACCCAGTACTTC,CASTPSLRGAKTQYF
NA,TRBV27,NA,TRBJ1-1,TGTGCCAGCAGTTTATCGTCCCGAAGTGAAGCTTTCTTT,CASSLSSRSEAFF
large,TRBV6-5,NA,TRBJ1-1,TGTGCCAGCAGGAACCTTAACTTGAACACTGAAGCTTTCTTT,CASRNLNLNTEAFF
NA,TRBV27,NA,TRBJ2-3,TGTGCCAGCAGTTCTGCCGGGGCGGATACGCAGTATTTT,CASSSAGADTQYF
NA,TRBV5-1,NA,TRBJ1-2,TGCGCCAGCAGCTTAGACTCATATAACTATGGCTACACCTTC,CASSLDSYNYGYTF
NA,TRBV5-6,TRBD1,TRBJ1-3,TGTGCCAGCAGCTTTTTCACAGGGGGCACCATATATTTT,CASSFFTGGTIYF
NA,TRBV5-4,NA,TRBJ2-1,TGTGCCAGCAGCTTGGGCGGCGAGCAGTTCTTC,CASSLGGEQFF
NA,TRBV7-6,NA,TRBJ2-6,TGTGCCAGCAGCCAAACCCCCTCAGGGCCTGGGGCCAACGTCCTGACTTTC,CASSQTPSGPGANVLTF
NA,TRBV14,NA,TRBJ2-1,TGTGCCAGCAGCCAAGTGTATCTCCATGAGCAGTTCTTC,CASSQVYLHEQFF
many,TRBV6-5,NA,TRBJ1-1,TGTGCCAGCAGTTACTCTCCGACAGAGGACACTGAAGCTTTCTTT,CASSYSPTEDTEAFF
NA,TRBV19,TRBD1,TRBJ1-2,TGTGCCAGCGGACAGGGCGGCGGGTATGGCTACACCTTC,CASGQGGGYGYTF
NA,TRBV18,TRBD2,TRBJ2-3,TGTGCCAGCTCACCACCGCGGGGGGGAGGTGATACGCAGTATTTT,CASSPPRGGGDTQYF
NA,TRBV23-1,NA,TRBJ1-1,TGCGCCAGCAGGCCCCTGGCTTTCTTT,CASRPLAFF
NA,TRBV4-3,NA,TRBJ2-3,TGCGCCAGCAGCCAAGATGGATCGGATACGCAGTATTTT,CASSQDGSDTQYF
NA,TRBV28,NA,TRBJ1-4,TGTGCCAGCAGTTTGGTCGCACAGAATGAAAAACTGTTTTTT,CASSLVAQNEKLFF
NA,TRBV5-1,NA,TRBJ1-4,TGCGCCAGCAGCCACTCGTCGGTGGTCCTGGGTAATGAAAAACTGTTTTTT,CASSHSSVVLGNEKLFF
NA,TRBV11-3,NA,TRBJ2-2,TGTGCCAGCAGTGGGCGGGGCCCTAACACCGGGGAGCTGTTTTTT,CASSGRGPNTGELFF
NA,TRBV18,NA,TRBJ1-2,TGTGCCAGCTCACCATTCGGGATGGTAGGGGCTAACTATGGCTACACCTTC,CASSPFGMVGANYGYTF
NA,TRBV5-1,TRBD1,TRBJ1-3,TGCGCCAGCAGCCCCGTCTTGAGACAGGGACGTAACACCATATATTTT,CASSPVLRQGRNTIYF
NA,TRBV28,NA,TRBJ2-7,TGTGCCAGCACGGGGGGCGTATACGAGCAGTACTTC,CASTGGVYEQYF
once,TRBV7-2,NA,TRBJ2-1,TGTGCCAGCAGCCTAACGAGGGACGGAGCCTACAATGAGCAGTTCTTC,CASSLTRDGAYNEQFF
NA,TRBV5-4,TRBD2,TRBJ2-1,TGTGCCAGCAGCTTGGGGGCAGTTGGGACTAGCAACTTCAATGAGCAGTTCTTC,CASSLGAVGTSNFNEQFF
NA,TRBV6-5,NA,TRBJ1-5,TGTGCCAGCAGACCCGGGACACTTTTGAATCAGCCCCAGCATTTT,CASRPGTLLNQPQHF
once,TRBV3-1/TRBV3-2,NA,TRBJ1-2,TGTGCCAGCAGCCTCTCTTCGGTCCCGAGGGGCTACACCTTC,CASSLSSVPRGYTF
NA,TRBV18,TRBD2,TRBJ2-1,TGTGCCAGCTCTCCCGGGACTAGCGGCGATACCCAGTTCTTC,CASSPGTSGDTQFF
NA,TRBV7-2,NA,TRBJ1-5,TGTGCCAGCAGCTTAGTGGGAGCAGGGTTACAGCCCCAGCATTTT,CASSLVGAGLQPQHF
NA,TRBV30,NA,TRBJ2-2,TGTGCCTGGAGTGTGTCTCTAGTGGGGACCGGGGAGCTGTTTTTT,CAWSVSLVGTGELFF
NA,TRBV4-3,NA,TRBJ1-1,TGCGCCAGCAGCCAAGTTCCCGCGGGGCCGGAGGGAATGAACACTGAAGCTTTCTTT,CASSQVPAGPEGMNTEAFF
NA,TRBV5-4,TRBD2,TRBJ2-3,TGTGCCAGCAGCCCCGGAGTTGGGGGGGGAGATACGCAGTATTTT,CASSPGVGGGDTQYF
NA,TRBV5-1,TRBD1,TRBJ1-1,TGCGCCAGTAAAAAGGGGGCCACGGGGACTGAAGCTTTCTTT,CASKKGATGTEAFF
NA,TRBV19,TRBD2,TRBJ2-2,TGTGCCAGTAGTATAGAAAGGACTAGCGGGGACACCGGGGAGCTGTTTTTT,CASSIERTSGDTGELFF
NA,TRBV28,NA,TRBJ2-7,TGTGCCAGCAGTTTAGAGGGCTACGAGCAGTACTTC,CASSLEGYEQYF
few,TRBV12-3/TRBV12-4,NA,TRBJ2-2,TGTGCCAGCAGTTTAGGCACCGGGGAGCTGTTTTTT,CASSLGTGELFF
NA,TRBV19,NA,TRBJ1-1,TGTGCCAGTAGTATATTATTAAGGACTGAAGCTTTCTTT,CASSILLRTEAFF
NA,TRBV30,NA,TRBJ2-5,TGTGCCTGGAGTGTAGAAGTAATCGGCCGCCTCGCAGGGACCCAGTACTTC,CAWSVEVIGRLAGTQYF
few,TRBV6-2/TRBV6-3,TRBD1,TRBJ1-2,TGTGCCAGCAGTTACTCAGGACAGGGGGCGCGTGGCTACACCTTC,CASSYSGQGARGYTF